What follows are 11 T cell receptor beta chains derived from one specimen sequenced in a study of identical twins. TCRdb analysed the 5' RACE reads with MiXCR anew, one entry per CDR3 protein. The sample consists of about 890,000 distinct CDR3 sequences, roughly an eighth of them appearing once. These data were also filed under a second study, of yellow fever vaccine responses in identical twins.

The sequenced material came from PBMCs. These receptors were collected from a woman aged 18 to 35 in good health.

A few counts support this clonotype. This chain uses TRBV12-3 or TRBV12-4 with TRBJ2-1, with D possibly being TRBD2 (6 bases). V was cut by 3 bases and J by 7 bases, with 13 bases left in between. The CDR3 spans 14 residues. CDR3 DNA: TGTGCCAGCAGTTTTGACCCGGCGGGGAATGAGCAGTTCTTC. This gives the protein CASSFDPAGNEQFF.

There are many counts of this clonotype. The chain recombines TRBV29-1 with TRBJ2-7, with a tentative D call TRBD2 (5 bases). The CDR3 is 14 amino acids. V was shortened by 7 bases and J by 2 bases, with 18 bases between the two germline ends. Germline values: CDR1 SQVTM, CDR2 ANQGSEA. CDR3: CSARRGSEAYEQYF. In DNA form, the CDR3 reads TGCAGCGCCCGGAGAGGTAGCGAAGCCTACGAGCAGTACTTC.

This chain links TRBV12-3 or TRBV12-4 with TRBJ1-2, with 8 nucleotides matching TRBD1. Trimming at V came to 6 bases and at J to 7 bases, leaving 13 bases not matched to a gene. The CDR3 is 15 residues long. CDR3 protein: CASRSGGQGMSGYTF. For the CDR3, the DNA is TGTGCCAGCAGGTCTGGAGGACAGGGAATGAGTGGCTACACCTTC.

V is TRBV24-1 and J is TRBJ2-5; 7 positions agree with TRBD2. Germline CDR1 and CDR2: KGHDR and SFDVKD. The J segment lost 4 bases and the V segment lost 6 bases, leaving 4 bases of the junction unmatched. The CDR3 extends over 13 amino acids. CDR3 DNA: TGTGCCACCAGTAAGCGGGGAACAGAGACCCAGTACTTC. Translating it yields CATSKRGTETQYF.

There are many counts of this clonotype. The J gene is TRBJ1-1, the V gene TRBV12-3 or TRBV12-4, with 7 bases fitting TRBD1. The CDR3 extends over 13 amino acids. V shed 6 bases, J shed 1 base, and the junction held 2 bases outside the gene matches. The CDR3 coding sequence is TGTGCCAGCAGCCGACAGGGGAACACTGAAGCTTTCTTT. This translates into CASSRQGNTEAFF.

This clonotype was detected only a few times. The chain employs TRBV20-1 and TRBJ2-1; D uncertain. The CDR3 sequence is 14 residues long. Germline lookup yields CDR1 DFQATT and CDR2 SNEGSKA (reference sequence). V was shortened by 0 bases and J by 6 bases, with 12 bases between the two germline ends. CDR3 nucleotide sequence: TGCAGTGCTAGAGATTGGCCTTTGGTCAATGAGCAGTTCTTC. Translating gives CSARDWPLVNEQFF.

There are a few counts of this clonotype. The chain links TRBV14 to TRBJ1-1, with D hard to call. The V gene lost 0 bases and the J gene lost 10 bases, with 18 bases spanning the gap. The germline CDR1 and CDR2 sequences are SGHDN and FVKESK. This CDR3 has 15 residues. For the CDR3, the DNA is TGTGCCAGCAGCCAAGATGCCAGGTCCAGTCTTGGAGCTTTCTTT. As protein: CASSQDARSSLGAFF.

The chain combines TRBV5-1 with TRBJ2-1; the match to TRBD1 covers 7 bases. Germline CDR1 and CDR2: SGHRS and YFSETQ. CDR3 length: 14 residues. Germline trimming cut 2 bases from V and 5 bases from J; bases unmatched to any gene: 4. Here the CDR3 reads CASSFSGTDNEQFF. Written as DNA, the CDR3 is TGCGCCAGCAGCTTTTCCGGGACAGACAATGAGCAGTTCTTC.

This clonotype occurred many times. The rearrangement joins TRBV24-1 to TRBJ2-7; 14 bases match TRBD2. Germline V gene lookup returns CDR1 KGHDR and CDR2 SFDVKD. The CDR3 has 16 amino acids. V lost 1 base to trimming and J lost 4 bases; unmatched junction nucleotides: 2. The CDR3 DNA sequence: TGTGCCACCAGTGATTTTGGGACTAGCGGGAGTTACGAGCAGTACTTC. Its translation: CATSDFGTSGSYEQYF.

This clonotype was seen a few times. This chain links TRBV12-3 or TRBV12-4 with TRBJ2-7, with 7 bases lining up with TRBD1. The J segment lost 4 bases and the V segment lost 2 bases, leaving 8 bases of the junction unmatched. This CDR3 region has 15 residues. The CDR3 loop reads CASSLNPQGEYEQYF. DNA for the CDR3: TGTGCCAGCAGTTTAAACCCTCAGGGGGAATACGAGCAGTACTTC.

This clonotype was seen only a few times. V and J are TRBV5-4 and TRBJ1-2; 12 positions agree with TRBD1. There are 15 residues in the CDR3. With 1 base clipped from V and 6 bases from J, the junction kept 4 bases outside the gene matches. The V gene's germline CDR1 is SGHNT and CDR2 YYREEE (reference sequence). The CDR3 is CASSLRGTGGNGYTF. In nucleotides, the CDR3 is TGTGCCAGCAGCTTGCGTGGGACAGGGGGCAATGGCTACACCTTC.